These T cell receptor beta chains were read from a single sample in a study of neurological immune-mediated disorders. TCRdb reanalysed the 5' RACE reads using MiXCR and keeps one entry per CDR3 protein. Of roughly 60,000 distinct CDR3 sequences listed, 10% to 12% were seen once; the top ten hold about 2%. Sequencing was done on a sample of PBMCs. These receptors were taken from a man aged 55 to 70 in good health. The CDR3 runs from the conserved cysteine through the conserved F or W. D genes are given only for firm matches. Part of the rows lack a size; the others show once, few, many or a class for expanded clones.

J gene,D gene,clone size,V gene,CDR3 protein,CDR3 DNA
TRBJ1-1,TRBD1,few,TRBV12-3/TRBV12-4,CASSIRTGPNTEAFF,TGTGCCAGCAGTATACGGACAGGGCCAAACACTGAAGCTTTCTTT
TRBJ1-1,.,many,TRBV20-1,CSARENAPAEAFF,TGCAGTGCTAGAGAGAACGCCCCGGCTGAAGCTTTCTTT
TRBJ2-5,.,many,TRBV28,CASSLSGRETQYF,TGTGCCAGCAGTTTATCGGGGAGGGAGACCCAGTACTTC
TRBJ2-5,.,few,TRBV2,CASIAALIPQETQYF,TGTGCCAGCATAGCAGCCCTAATCCCCCAAGAGACCCAGTACTTC
TRBJ1-2,TRBD1,many,TRBV12-3/TRBV12-4,CASSGQGFVGGYTF,TGTGCCAGCAGCGGACAGGGGTTCGTGGGTGGCTACACCTTC
TRBJ2-7,.,many,TRBV9,CASSVDQGTYEQYF,TGTGCCAGCAGCGTAGATCAGGGAACCTACGAGCAGTACTTC
TRBJ1-3,.,.,TRBV12-3/TRBV12-4,CASSPGWPGNTIYF,TGTGCCAGCAGCCCGGGGTGGCCTGGAAACACCATATATTTT
TRBJ2-5,.,many,TRBV30,CAWSGEYQYF,TGTGCCTGGTCGGGGGAGTACCAGTACTTC
TRBJ1-5,TRBD1,many,TRBV7-2,CASSYRGDQPQHF,TGTGCCAGCAGCTACAGGGGAGATCAGCCCCAGCATTTT
TRBJ2-1,.,many,TRBV20-1,CSARDQVSASPGSYNEQFF,TGCAGTGCTAGAGATCAGGTTAGCGCTTCGCCGGGATCCTACAATGAGCAGTTCTTC
TRBJ2-2,TRBD2,many,TRBV7-2,CASSLFGGRGTGELFF,TGTGCCAGCAGCTTATTTGGCGGGAGGGGGACCGGGGAGCTGTTTTTT
TRBJ1-1,.,.,TRBV5-1,CASSWGGEGTEAFF,TGCGCCAGCAGCTGGGGGGGCGAGGGCACTGAAGCTTTCTTT
TRBJ1-2,.,many,TRBV4-3,CASSQERGQGSYGYTF,TGCGCCAGCAGCCAAGAGCGGGGCCAGGGGAGCTATGGCTACACCTTC
TRBJ1-1,.,many,TRBV30,CAWSFYTEAFF,TGTGCCTGGAGTTTCTACACTGAAGCTTTCTTT
TRBJ1-1,.,.,TRBV6-5,CASSPRGIDAEAFF,TGTGCCAGCAGCCCCAGGGGAATCGACGCTGAAGCTTTCTTT
TRBJ2-7,TRBD2,.,TRBV10-2,CASSNYNRGLLAGAHEQYF,TGCGCCAGCAGTAATTACAACAGGGGTTTGTTAGCGGGGGCCCACGAGCAGTACTTC
TRBJ1-3,.,.,TRBV7-8,CASSLAGRRNTRYF,TGTGCCAGCAGCTTAGCGGGACGGAGAAACACTAGATATTTT
TRBJ2-7,TRBD1,many,TRBV29-1,CSVGRTGYEQYF,TGCAGCGTTGGGAGGACAGGGTACGAGCAGTACTTC
TRBJ1-1,.,few,TRBV6-2/TRBV6-3,CASSPFLYAEAFF,TGTGCCAGCAGTCCCTTCTTGTATGCTGAAGCTTTCTTT
TRBJ2-2,.,.,TRBV5-1,CASSLVEGVTGEPFF,TGCGCCAGCAGCTTGGTCGAAGGGGTAACCGGGGAGCCGTTTTTT
TRBJ2-3,TRBD2,many,TRBV4-2,CASSQAEAGLDTQYF,TGTGCCAGCAGCCAAGCGGAAGCGGGGCTAGATACGCAGTATTTT
TRBJ1-2,.,many,TRBV20-1,CSARDTGRTYGYTF,TGCAGTGCTAGAGATACGGGACGGACCTATGGCTACACCTTC
TRBJ1-2,TRBD1,many,TRBV20-1,CSARETGRYGYTF,TGCAGTGCTAGAGAGACAGGGCGGTATGGCTACACCTTC
TRBJ2-7,TRBD2,many,TRBV7-2,CASSLGLAPAYEQYF,TGTGCCAGCAGCTTAGGACTAGCACCCGCCTACGAGCAGTACTTC
TRBJ2-5,TRBD2,.,TRBV4-3,CASSPRDPGLAGLETQYF,TGCGCCAGCAGCCCACGTGATCCGGGACTAGCGGGTTTGGAGACCCAGTACTTC
TRBJ2-6,.,many,TRBV6-5,CASSYSWGSGANVLTF,TGTGCCAGCAGTTACTCGTGGGGGTCTGGGGCCAACGTCCTGACTTTC
TRBJ2-1,TRBD1,.,TRBV7-2,CASSFRSGGNEQFF,TGTGCCAGCAGCTTCCGGTCAGGGGGTAATGAGCAGTTCTTC
TRBJ1-1,.,many,TRBV12-3/TRBV12-4,CASSSSAGRSEAFF,TGTGCCAGCAGTTCATCGGCAGGGAGGTCTGAAGCTTTCTTT
TRBJ1-1,.,medium-sized,TRBV7-9,CASSEAANTEAFF,TGTGCCAGCAGCGAGGCCGCAAACACTGAAGCTTTCTTT
TRBJ1-4,.,many,TRBV27,CASSPTSPGAGGEKLFF,TGTGCCAGCAGTCCCACGAGCCCGGGGGCAGGTGGGGAAAAACTGTTTTTT
TRBJ1-2,.,.,TRBV20-1,CSAPPSTENYGYTF,TGCAGTGCTCCTCCATCGACAGAGAACTATGGCTACACCTTC
TRBJ2-3,.,many,TRBV6-1,CASSEDWGALYTQYF,TGTGCCAGCAGTGAAGATTGGGGGGCTCTATATACGCAGTATTTT